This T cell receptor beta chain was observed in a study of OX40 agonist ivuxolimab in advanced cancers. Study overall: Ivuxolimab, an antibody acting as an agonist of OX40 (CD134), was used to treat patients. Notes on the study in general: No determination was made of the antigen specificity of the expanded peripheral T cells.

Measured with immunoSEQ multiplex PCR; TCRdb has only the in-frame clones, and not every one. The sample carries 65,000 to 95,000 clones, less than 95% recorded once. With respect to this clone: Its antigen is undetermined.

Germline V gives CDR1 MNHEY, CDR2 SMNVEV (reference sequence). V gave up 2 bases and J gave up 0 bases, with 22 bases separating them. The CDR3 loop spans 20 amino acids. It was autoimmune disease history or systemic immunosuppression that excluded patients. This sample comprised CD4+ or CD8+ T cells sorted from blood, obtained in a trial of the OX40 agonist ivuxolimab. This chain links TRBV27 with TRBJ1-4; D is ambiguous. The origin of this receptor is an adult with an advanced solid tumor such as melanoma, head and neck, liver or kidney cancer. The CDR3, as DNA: TGTGCCAGCAGTTTACTCGGGATCGACAACCGTGGAGCAACTAATGAAAAACTGTTTTTT. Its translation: CASSLLGIDNRGATNEKLFF.